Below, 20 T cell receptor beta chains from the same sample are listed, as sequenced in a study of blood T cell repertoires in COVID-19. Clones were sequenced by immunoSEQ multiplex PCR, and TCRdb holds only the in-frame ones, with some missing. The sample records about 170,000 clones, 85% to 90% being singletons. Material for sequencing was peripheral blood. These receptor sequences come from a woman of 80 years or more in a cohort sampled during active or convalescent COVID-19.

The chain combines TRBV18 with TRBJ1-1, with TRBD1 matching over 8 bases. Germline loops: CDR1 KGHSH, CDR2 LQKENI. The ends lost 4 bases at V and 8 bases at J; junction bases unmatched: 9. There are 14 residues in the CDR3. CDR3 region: CASSLGQVLSEAFF. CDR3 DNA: TGTGCCAGCTCACTGGGACAGGTCCTCTCGGAAGCTTTCTTT.

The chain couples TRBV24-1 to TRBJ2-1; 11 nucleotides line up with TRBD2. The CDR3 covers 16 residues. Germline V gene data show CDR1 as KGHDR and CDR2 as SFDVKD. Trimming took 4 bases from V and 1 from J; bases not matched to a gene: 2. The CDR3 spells CATSDRTSGSYNEQFF. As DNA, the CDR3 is TGTGCCACCAGTGACCGGACTAGCGGGTCCTACAATGAGCAGTTCTTC.

The CDR3 protein is CASSAQGATYEQYF. CDR3 sequence (DNA): TGTGCCAGCAGCGCACAGGGGGCTACCTACGAGCAGTACTTC. The J gene is TRBJ2-7, the V gene TRBV5-6, with 9 bases identical to TRBD1. The CDR3 has 14 residues. J gave up 2 bases and V 4 bases, and 4 bases lay outside the gene matches. Per germline, CDR1 SGHDT and CDR2 YYEEEE.

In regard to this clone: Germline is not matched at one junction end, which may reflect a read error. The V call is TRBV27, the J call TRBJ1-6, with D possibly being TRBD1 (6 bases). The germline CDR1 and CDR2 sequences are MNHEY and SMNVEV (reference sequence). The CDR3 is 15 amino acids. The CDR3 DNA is TGTGCCAGTAGTTTCATCGGGGGGCGAAATTCACCCCTCCACTTT. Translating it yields CASSFIGGRNSPLHF.

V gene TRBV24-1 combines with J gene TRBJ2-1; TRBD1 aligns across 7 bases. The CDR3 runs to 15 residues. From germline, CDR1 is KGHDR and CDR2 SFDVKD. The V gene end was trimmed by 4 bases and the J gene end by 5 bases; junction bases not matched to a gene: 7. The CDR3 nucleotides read TGTGCCACCAGTGACGCGACAGGGATCGACAATGAGCAGTTCTTC. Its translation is CATSDATGIDNEQFF.

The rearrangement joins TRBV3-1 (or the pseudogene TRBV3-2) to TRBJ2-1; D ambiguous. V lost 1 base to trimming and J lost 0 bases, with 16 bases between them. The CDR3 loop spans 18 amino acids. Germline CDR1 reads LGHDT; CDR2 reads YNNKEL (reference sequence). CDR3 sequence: CASSQVTPKDRSYNEQFF. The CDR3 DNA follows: TGTGCCAGCAGCCAAGTGACACCAAAGGATCGCTCCTACAATGAGCAGTTCTTC.

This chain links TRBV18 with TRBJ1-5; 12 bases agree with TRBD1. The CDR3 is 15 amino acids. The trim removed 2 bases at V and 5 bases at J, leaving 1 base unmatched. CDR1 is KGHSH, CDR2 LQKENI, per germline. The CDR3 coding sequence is TGTGCCAGCTCACCAGGGACAGGGGGCTATCAGCCCCAGCATTTT. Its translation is CASSPGTGGYQPQHF.

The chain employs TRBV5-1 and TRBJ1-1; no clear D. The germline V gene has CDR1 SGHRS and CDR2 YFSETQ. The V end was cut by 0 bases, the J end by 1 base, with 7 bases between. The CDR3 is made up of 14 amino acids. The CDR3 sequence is CASSLANRNTEAFF. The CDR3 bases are TGCGCCAGCAGCTTGGCGAACAGGAACACTGAAGCTTTCTTT.

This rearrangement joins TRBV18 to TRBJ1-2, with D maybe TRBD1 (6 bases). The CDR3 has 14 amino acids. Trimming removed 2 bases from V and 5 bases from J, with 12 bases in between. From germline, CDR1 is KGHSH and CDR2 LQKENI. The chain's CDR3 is CASSPTQGSYGYTF. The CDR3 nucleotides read TGTGCCAGCTCACCAACACAGGGTTCGTATGGCTACACCTTC.

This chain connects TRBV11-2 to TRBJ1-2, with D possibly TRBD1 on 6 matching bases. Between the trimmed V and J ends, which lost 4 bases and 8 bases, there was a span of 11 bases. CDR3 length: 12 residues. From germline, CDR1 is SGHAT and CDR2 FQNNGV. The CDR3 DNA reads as TGTGCCAGCAGCTCCGGGACATTCGGCTACACCTTC. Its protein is CASSSGTFGYTF.

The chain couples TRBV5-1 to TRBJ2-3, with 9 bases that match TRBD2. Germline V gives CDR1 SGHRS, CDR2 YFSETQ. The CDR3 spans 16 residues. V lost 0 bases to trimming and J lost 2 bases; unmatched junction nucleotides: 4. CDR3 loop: CASSLDSGGYTDTQYF. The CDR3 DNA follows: TGCGCCAGCAGCTTGGATAGCGGGGGATACACAGATACGCAGTATTTT. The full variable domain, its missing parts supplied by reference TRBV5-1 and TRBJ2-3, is KAGVTQTPRYLIKTRGQQVTLSCSPISGHRSVSWYQQTPGQGLQFLFEYFSETQRNKGNFPGRFSGRQFSNSRSEMNVSTLELGDSALYLCASSLDSGGYTDTQYFGPGTRLTVL.

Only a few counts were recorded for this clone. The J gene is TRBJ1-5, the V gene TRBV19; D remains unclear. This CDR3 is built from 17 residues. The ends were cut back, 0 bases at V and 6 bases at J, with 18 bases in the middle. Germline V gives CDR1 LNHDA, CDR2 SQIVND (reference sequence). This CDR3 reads CASSIDREGPVGQPQHF. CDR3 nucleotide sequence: TGTGCCAGTAGTATAGATCGGGAGGGCCCGGTGGGTCAGCCCCAGCATTTT.

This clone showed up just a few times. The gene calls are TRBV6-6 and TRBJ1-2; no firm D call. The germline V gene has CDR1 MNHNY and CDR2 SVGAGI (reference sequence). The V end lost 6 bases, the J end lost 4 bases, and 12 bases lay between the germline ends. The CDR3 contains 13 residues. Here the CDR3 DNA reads TGTGCCAGCAGCCCCCTCGGGTCCTATGGCTACACCTTC. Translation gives CASSPLGSYGYTF.

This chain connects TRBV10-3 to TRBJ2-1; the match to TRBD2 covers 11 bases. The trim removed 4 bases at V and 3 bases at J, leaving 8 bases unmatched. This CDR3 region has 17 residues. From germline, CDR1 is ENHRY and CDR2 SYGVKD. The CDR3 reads CAISGSGLAEYYNEQFF. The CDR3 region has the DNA TGTGCCATCAGTGGCTCGGGACTAGCGGAGTACTACAATGAGCAGTTCTTC.

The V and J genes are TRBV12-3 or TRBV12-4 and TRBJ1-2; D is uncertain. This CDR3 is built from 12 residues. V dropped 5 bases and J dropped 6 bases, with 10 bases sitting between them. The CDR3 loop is CASSPGRHGYTF. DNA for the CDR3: TGTGCCAGCAGTCCCGGGAGGCATGGCTACACCTTC.

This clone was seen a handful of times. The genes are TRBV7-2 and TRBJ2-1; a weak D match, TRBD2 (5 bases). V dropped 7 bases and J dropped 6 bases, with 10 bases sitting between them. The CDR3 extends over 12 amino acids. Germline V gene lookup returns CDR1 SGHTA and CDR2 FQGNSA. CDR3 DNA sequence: TGTGCCAGCACCGAGGGTGGCAATGAGCAGTTCTTC. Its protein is CASTEGGNEQFF.

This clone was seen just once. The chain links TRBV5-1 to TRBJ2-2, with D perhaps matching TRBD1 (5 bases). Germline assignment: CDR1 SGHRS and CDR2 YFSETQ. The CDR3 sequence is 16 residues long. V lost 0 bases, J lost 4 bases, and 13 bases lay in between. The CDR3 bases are TGCGCCAGCAGCTTGGGAGTTTCAGGGCGCACCGGGGAGCTGTTTTTT. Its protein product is CASSLGVSGRTGELFF. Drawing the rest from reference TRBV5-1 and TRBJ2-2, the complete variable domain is KAGVTQTPRYLIKTRGQQVTLSCSPISGHRSVSWYQQTPGQGLQFLFEYFSETQRNKGNFPGRFSGRQFSNSRSEMNVSTLELGDSALYLCASSLGVSGRTGELFFGEGSRLTVL.

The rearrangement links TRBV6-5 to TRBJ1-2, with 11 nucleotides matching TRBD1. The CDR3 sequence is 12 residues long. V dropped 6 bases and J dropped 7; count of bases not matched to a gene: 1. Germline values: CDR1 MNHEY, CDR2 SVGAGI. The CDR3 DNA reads TGTGCCAGCAGGGGACAGGGGGGTGGCTACACCTTC. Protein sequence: CASRGQGGGYTF.

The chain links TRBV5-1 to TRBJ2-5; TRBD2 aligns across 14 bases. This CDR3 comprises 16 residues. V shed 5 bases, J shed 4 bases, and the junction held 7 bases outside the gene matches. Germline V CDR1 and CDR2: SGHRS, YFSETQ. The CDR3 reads CASSWGLAGVGETQYF. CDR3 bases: TGCGCCAGCAGTTGGGGACTAGCGGGAGTTGGAGAGACCCAGTACTTC. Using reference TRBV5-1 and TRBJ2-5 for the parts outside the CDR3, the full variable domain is KAGVTQTPRYLIKTRGQQVTLSCSPISGHRSVSWYQQTPGQGLQFLFEYFSETQRNKGNFPGRFSGRQFSNSRSEMNVSTLELGDSALYLCASSWGLAGVGETQYFGPGTRLLVL.

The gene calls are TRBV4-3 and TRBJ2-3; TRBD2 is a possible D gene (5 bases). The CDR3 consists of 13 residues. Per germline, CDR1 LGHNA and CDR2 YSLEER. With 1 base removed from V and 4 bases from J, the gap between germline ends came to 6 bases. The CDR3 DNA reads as TGCGCCAGCAGCCAAGGGGAGTCAGATACGCAGTATTTT. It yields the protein CASSQGESDTQYF.